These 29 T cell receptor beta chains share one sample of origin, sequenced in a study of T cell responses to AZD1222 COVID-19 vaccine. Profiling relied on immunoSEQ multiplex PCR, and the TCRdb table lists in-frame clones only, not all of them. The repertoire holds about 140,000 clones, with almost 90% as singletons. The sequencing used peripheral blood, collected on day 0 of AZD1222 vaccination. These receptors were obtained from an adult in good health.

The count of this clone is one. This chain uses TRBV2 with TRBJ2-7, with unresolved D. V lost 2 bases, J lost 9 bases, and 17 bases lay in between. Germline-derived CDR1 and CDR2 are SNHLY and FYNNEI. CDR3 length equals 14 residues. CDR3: CASSEWQVFRRQYF. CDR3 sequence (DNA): TGTGCCAGCAGTGAATGGCAGGTTTTCAGGCGGCAGTACTTC.

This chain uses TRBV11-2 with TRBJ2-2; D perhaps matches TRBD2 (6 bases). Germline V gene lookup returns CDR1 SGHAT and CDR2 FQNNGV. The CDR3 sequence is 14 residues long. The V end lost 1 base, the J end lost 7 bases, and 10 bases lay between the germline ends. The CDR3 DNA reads TGTGCCAGCAGCTTAGGATACGGGAGCGGGGAGCTGTTTTTT. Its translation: CASSLGYGSGELFF.

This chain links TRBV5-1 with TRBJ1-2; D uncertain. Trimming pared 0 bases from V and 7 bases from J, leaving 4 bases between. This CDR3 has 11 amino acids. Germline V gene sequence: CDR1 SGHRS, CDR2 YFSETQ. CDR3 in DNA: TGCGCCAGCAGCTTGGCCGGTGGCTACACCTTC. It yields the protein CASSLAGGYTF.

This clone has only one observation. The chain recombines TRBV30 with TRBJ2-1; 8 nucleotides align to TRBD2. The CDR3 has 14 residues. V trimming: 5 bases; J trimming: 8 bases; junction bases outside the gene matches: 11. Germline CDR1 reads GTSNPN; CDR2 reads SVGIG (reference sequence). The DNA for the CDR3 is TGTGCCTGGGAGGGGGGGAGCGGGAGTTATGAGCAGTTCTTC. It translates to CAWEGGSGSYEQFF.

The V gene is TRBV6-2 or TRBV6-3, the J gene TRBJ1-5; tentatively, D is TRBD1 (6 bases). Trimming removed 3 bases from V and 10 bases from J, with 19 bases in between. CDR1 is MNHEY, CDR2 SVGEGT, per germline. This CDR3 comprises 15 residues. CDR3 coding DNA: TGTGCCAGCAGTTATGAGTTGGGGGCCTCCGGCCCCCAGCATTTT. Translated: CASSYELGASGPQHF.

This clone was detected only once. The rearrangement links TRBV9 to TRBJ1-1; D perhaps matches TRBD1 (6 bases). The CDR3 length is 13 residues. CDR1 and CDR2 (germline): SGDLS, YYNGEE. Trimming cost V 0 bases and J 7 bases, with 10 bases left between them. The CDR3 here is CASSVVTGREAFF. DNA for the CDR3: TGTGCCAGCAGCGTAGTAACAGGGCGTGAAGCTTTCTTT.

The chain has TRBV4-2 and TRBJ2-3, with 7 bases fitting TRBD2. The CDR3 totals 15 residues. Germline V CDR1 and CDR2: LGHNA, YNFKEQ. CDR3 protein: CASQERDGSTDTQYF. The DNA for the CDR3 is TGTGCGAGCCAGGAGCGGGATGGATCCACAGATACGCAGTATTTT.

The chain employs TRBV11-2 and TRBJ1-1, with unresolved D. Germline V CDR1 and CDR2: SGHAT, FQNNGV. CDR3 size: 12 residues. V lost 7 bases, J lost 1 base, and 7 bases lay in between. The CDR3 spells CASNRQNTEAFF. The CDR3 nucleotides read TGTGCCAGCAACCGACAGAACACTGAAGCTTTCTTT. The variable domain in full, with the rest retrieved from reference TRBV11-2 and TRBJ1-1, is EAGVAQSPRYKIIEKRQSVAFWCNPISGHATLYWYQQILGQGPKLLIQFQNNGVVDDSQLPKDRFSAERLKGVDSTLKIQPAKLEDSAVYLCASNRQNTEAFFGQGTRLTVV.

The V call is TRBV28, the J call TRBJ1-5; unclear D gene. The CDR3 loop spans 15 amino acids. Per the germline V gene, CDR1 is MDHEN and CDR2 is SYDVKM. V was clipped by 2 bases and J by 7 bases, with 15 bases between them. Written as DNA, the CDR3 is TGTGCCAGCAGTTTAAGCTCGGGAGGGATACAGCCCCAGCATTTT. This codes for CASSLSSGGIQPQHF.

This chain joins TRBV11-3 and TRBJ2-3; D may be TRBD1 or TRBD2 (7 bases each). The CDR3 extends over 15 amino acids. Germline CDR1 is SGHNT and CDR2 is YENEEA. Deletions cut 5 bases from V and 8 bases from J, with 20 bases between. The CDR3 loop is CASSPGGASGGTQYF. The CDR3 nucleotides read TGTGCCAGCAGCCCAGGGGGGGCTAGCGGTGGTACGCAGTATTTT.

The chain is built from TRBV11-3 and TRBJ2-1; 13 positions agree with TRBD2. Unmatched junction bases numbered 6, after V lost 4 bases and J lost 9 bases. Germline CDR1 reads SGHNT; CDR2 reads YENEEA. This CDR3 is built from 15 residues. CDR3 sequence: CASSSLAGGPSEQFF. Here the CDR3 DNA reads TGTGCCAGCAGCTCACTAGCGGGAGGGCCCTCTGAGCAGTTCTTC.

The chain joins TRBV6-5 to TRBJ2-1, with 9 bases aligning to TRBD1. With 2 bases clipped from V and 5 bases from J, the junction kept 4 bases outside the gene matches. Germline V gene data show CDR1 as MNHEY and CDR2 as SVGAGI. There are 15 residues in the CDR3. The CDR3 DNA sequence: TGTGCCAGCAGTTACGTCGGGACAGGGAACAATGAGCAGTTCTTC. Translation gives CASSYVGTGNNEQFF.

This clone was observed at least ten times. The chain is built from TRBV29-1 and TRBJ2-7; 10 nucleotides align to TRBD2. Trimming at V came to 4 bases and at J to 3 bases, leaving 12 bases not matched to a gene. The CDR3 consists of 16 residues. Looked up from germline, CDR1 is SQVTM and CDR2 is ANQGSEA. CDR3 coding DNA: TGCAGCGTTGTGAAGAGTGGGACTAGCGTCGTCTACGAGCAGTACTTC. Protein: CSVVKSGTSVVYEQYF.

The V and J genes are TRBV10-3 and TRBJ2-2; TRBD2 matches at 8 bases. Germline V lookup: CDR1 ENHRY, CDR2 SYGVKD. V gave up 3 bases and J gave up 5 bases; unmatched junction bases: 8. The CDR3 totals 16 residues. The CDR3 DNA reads TGTGCCATCAGTGAAATTTTTACTAGCGGAACCGGGGAGCTGTTTTTT. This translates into CAISEIFTSGTGELFF.

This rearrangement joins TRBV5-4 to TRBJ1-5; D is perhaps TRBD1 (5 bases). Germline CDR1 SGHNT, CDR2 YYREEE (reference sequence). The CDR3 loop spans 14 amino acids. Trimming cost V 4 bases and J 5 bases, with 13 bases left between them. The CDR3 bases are TGTGCCAGCAGCGAGGGTGCGGGGCATCAGCCCCAGCATTTT. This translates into CASSEGAGHQPQHF. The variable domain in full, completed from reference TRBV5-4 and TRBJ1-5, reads ETGVTQSPTHLIKTRGQQVTLRCSSQSGHNTVSWYQQALGQGPQFIFQYYREEENGRGNFPPRFSGLQFPNYSSELNVNALELDDSALYLCASSEGAGHQPQHFGDGTRLSIL.

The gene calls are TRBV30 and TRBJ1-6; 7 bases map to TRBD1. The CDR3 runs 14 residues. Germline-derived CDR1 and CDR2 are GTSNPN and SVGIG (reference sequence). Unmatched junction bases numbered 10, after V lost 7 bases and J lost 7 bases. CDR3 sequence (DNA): TGTGCCTTCTATCCCGGGACAGCAAATTCACCCCTCCACTTT. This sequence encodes CAFYPGTANSPLHF.

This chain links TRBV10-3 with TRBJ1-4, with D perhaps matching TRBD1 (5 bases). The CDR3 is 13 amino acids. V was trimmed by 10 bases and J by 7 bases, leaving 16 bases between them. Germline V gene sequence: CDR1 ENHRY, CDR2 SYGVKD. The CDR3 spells CATKPRVGEKLFF. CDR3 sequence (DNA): TGTGCCACGAAGCCCAGGGTTGGTGAAAAACTGTTTTTT.

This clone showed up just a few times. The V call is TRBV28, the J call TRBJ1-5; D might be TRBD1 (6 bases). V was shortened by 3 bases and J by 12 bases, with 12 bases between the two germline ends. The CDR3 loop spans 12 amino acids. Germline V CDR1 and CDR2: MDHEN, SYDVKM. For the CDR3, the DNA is TGTGCCAGCAGTTTGGGGGCTACAAACCAGCATTTT. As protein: CASSLGATNQHF. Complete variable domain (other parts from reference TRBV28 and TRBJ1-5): DVKVTQSSRYLVKRTGEKVFLECVQDMDHENMFWYRQDPGLGLRLIYFSYDVKMKEKGDIPEGYSVSREKKERFSLILESASTNQTSMYLCASSLGATNQHFGDGTRLSIL.

This CDR3 reads CASSRLAGGNEQFF. The CDR3 DNA reads as TGTGCCAGCAGCCGACTAGCGGGAGGTAATGAGCAGTTCTTC. The gene calls are TRBV2 and TRBJ2-1; TRBD2 matches 13 bases. With V trimmed by 6 bases and J by 7 bases, 3 bases remained unmatched. The CDR3 sequence is 14 residues long. Germline-derived CDR1 and CDR2 are SNHLY and FYNNEI.

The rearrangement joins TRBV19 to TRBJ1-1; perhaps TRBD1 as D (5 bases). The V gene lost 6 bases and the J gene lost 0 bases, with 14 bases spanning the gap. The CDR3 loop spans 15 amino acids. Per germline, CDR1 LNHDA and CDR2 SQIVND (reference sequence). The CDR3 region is CASRKTRQMNTEAFF. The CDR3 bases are TGTGCCAGTAGAAAGACGAGACAGATGAACACTGAAGCTTTCTTT.

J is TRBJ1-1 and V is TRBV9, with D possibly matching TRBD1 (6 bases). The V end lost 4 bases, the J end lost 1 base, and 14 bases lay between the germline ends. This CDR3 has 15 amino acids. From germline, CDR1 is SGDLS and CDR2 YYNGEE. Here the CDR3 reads CASSSAGVPNTEAFF. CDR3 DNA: TGTGCCAGCAGCTCCGCAGGGGTGCCGAACACTGAAGCTTTCTTT.

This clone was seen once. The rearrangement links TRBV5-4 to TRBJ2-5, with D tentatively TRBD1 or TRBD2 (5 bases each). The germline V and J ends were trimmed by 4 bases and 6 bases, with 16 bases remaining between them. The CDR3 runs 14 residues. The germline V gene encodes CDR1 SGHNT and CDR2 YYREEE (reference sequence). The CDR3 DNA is TGTGCCAGCAGCGCCGGGACCGATGGAAAGACCCAGTACTTC. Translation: CASSAGTDGKTQYF.

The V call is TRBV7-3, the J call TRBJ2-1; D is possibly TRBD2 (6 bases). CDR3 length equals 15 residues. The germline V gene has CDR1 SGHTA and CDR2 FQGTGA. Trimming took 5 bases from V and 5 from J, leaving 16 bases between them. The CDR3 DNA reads TGTGCCAGCAGCCCCAGCCGGGAGCCCCACAATGAGCAGTTCTTC. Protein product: CASSPSREPHNEQFF.

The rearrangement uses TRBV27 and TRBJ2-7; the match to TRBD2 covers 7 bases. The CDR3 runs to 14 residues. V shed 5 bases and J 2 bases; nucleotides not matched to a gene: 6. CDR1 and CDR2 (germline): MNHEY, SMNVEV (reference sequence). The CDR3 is CASSPRLAPYEQYF. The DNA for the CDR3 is TGTGCCAGCAGTCCCAGACTAGCACCCTACGAGCAGTACTTC.

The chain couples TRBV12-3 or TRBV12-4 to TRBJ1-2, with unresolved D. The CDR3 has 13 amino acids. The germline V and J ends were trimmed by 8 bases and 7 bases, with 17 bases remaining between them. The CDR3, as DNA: TGTGCCAGCGTGGCCTCCGGAAATGCTGGCTACACCTTC. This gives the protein CASVASGNAGYTF.

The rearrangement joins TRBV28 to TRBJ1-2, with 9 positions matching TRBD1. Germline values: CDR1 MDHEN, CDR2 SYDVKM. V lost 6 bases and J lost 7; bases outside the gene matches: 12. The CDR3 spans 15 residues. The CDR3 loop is CASSSGGGQGLGYTF. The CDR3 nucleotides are TGTGCCAGCAGCTCTGGGGGGGGACAGGGTCTTGGCTACACCTTC.

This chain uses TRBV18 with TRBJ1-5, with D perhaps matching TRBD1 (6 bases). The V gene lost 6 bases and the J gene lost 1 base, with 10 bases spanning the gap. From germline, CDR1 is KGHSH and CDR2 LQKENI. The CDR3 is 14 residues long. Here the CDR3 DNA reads TGTGCCAGCTCTCGACAGGACAGCAATCAGCCCCAGCATTTT. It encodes CASSRQDSNQPQHF.

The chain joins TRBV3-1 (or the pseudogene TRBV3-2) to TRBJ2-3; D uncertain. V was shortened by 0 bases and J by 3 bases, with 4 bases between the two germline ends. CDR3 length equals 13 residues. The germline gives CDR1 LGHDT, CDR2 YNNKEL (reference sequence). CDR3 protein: CASSQEPTDTQYF. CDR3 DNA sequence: TGTGCCAGCAGCCAAGAACCAACAGATACGCAGTATTTT.

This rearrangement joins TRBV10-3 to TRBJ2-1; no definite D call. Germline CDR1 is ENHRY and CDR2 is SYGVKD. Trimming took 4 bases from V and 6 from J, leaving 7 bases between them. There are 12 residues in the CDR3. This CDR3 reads CAISGTTNEQFF. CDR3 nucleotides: TGTGCCATCAGTGGGACGACCAATGAGCAGTTCTTC.